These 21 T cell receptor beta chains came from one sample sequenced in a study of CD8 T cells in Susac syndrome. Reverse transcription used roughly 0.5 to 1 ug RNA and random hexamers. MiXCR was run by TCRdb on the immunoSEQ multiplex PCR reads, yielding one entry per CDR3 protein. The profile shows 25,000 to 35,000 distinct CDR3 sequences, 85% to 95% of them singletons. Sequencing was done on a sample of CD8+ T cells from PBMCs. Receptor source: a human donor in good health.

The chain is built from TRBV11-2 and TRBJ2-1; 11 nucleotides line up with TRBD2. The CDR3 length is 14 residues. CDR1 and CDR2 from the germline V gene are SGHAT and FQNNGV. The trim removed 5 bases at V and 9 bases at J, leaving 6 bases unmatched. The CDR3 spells CASSDSGGAGEQFF. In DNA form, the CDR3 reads TGTGCCAGCAGCGATAGCGGGGGGGCTGGTGAGCAGTTCTTC.

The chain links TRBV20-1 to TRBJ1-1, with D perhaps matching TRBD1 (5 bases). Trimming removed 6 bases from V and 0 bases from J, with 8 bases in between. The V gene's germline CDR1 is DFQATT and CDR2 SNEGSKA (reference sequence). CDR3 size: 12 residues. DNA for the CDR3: TGCAGTGCATCGACAGTGAACACTGAAGCTTTCTTT. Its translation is CSASTVNTEAFF.

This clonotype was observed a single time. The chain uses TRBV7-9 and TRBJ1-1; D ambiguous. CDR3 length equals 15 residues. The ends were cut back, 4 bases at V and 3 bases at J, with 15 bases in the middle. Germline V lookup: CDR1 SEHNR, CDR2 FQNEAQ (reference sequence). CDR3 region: CASSSAPPTHTEAFF. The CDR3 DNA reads TGTGCCAGCAGCTCAGCCCCCCCGACACACACTGAAGCTTTCTTT.

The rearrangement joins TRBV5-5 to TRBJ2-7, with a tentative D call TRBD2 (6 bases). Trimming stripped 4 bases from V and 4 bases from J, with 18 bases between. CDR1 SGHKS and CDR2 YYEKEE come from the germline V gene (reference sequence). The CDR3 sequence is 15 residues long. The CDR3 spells CASSPAAGRGYEQYF. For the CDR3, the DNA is TGTGCCAGCAGCCCAGCCGCGGGACGGGGGTACGAGCAGTACTTC.

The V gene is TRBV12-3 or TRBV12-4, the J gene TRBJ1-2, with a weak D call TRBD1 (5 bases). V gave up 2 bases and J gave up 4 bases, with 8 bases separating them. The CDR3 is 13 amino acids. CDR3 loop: CASSLRDGYGYTF. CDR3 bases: TGTGCCAGCAGTTTACGGGACGGCTATGGCTACACCTTC.

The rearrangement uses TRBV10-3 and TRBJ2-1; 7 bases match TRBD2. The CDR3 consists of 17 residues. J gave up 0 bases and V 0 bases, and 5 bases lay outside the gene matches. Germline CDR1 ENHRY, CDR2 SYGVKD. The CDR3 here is CAISESTSTPSYNEQFF. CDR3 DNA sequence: TGTGCCATCAGTGAGTCGACTAGCACTCCCTCCTACAATGAGCAGTTCTTC.

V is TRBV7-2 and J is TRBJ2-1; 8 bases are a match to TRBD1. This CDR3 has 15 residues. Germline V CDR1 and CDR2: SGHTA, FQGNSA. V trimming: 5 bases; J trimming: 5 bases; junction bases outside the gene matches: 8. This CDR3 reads CASSPGTGPDNEQFF. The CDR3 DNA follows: TGTGCCAGCAGCCCCGGGACAGGACCGGACAATGAGCAGTTCTTC.

The CDR3 DNA follows: TGTGCTAGTGGCCGGGGACCAAATAGCAATCAGCCCCAGCATTTT. It is translated as CASGRGPNSNQPQHF. The rearrangement joins TRBV12-5 to TRBJ1-5, with a tentative D call TRBD1 (5 bases). CDR1 and CDR2 from the germline V gene are LGHNT and FRNRAP. V lost 6 bases and J 0 bases, leaving 12 bases between the germline ends. The CDR3 consists of 15 residues. The whole variable domain, filled in from reference TRBV12-5 and TRBJ1-5, reads DARVTQTPRHKVTEMGQEVTMRCQPILGHNTVFWYRQTMMQGLELLAYFRNRAPLDDSGMPKDRFSAEMPDATLATLKIQPSEPRDSAVYFCASGRGPNSNQPQHFGDGTRLSIL.

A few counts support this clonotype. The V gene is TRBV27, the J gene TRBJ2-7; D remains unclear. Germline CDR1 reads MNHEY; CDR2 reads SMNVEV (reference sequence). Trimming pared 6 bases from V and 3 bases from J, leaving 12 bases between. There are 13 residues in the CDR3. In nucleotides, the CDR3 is TGTGCCAGCAGCCCCATGGGCGGCTACGAGCAGTACTTC. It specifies CASSPMGGYEQYF.

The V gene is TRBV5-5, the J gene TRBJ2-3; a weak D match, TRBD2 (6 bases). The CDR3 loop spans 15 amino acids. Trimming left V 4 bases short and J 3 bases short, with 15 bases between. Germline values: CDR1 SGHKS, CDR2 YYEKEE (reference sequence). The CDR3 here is CASSKYTGGTDTQYF. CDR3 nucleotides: TGTGCCAGCAGCAAGTATACTGGGGGGACAGATACGCAGTATTTT.

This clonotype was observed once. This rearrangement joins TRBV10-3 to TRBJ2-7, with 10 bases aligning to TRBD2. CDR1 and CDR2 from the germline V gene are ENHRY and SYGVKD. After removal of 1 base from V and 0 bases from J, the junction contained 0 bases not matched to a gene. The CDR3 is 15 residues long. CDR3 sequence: CAISELAGGSYEQYF. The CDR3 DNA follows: TGTGCCATCAGTGAGTTAGCGGGGGGCTCCTACGAGCAGTACTTC.

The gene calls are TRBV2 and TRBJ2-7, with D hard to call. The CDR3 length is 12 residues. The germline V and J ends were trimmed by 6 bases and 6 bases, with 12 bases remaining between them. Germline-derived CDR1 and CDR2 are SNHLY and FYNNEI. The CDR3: CASRPGPFEQYF. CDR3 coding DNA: TGTGCCAGCAGACCCGGCCCTTTCGAGCAGTACTTC.

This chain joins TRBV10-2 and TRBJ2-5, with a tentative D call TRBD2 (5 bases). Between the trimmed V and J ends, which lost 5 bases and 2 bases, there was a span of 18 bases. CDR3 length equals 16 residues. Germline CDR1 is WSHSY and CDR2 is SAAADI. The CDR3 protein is CASSKRIRGTQETQYF. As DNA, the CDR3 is TGCGCCAGCAGTAAGAGGATTCGGGGAACACAAGAGACCCAGTACTTC.

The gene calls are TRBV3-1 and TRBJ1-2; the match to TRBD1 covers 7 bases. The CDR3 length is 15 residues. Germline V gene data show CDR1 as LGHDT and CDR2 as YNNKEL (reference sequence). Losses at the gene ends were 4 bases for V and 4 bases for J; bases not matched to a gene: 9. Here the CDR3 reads CASSPENRGGYGYTF. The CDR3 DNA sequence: TGTGCCAGCAGCCCCGAGAACAGGGGAGGCTATGGCTACACCTTC.

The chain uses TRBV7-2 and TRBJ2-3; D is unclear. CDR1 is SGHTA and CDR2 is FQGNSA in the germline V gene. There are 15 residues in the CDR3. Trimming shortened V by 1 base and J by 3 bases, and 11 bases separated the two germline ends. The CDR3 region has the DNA TGTGCCAGCAGCTTAGGAGATGCACGGACAGATACGCAGTATTTT. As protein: CASSLGDARTDTQYF.

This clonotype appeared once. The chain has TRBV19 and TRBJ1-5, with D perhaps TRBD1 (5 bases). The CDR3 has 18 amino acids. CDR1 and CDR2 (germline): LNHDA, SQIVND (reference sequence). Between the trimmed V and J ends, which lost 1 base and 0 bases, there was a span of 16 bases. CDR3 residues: CASSIGVFGQYSNQPQHF. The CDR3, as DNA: TGTGCCAGTAGTATAGGGGTGTTCGGACAATATAGCAATCAGCCCCAGCATTTT.

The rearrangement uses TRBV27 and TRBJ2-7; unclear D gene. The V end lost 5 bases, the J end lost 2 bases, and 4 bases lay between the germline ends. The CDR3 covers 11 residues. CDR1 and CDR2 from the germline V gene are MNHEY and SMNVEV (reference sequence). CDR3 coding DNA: TGTGCCAGCAGTACACCCTACGAGCAGTACTTC. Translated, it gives CASSTPYEQYF.

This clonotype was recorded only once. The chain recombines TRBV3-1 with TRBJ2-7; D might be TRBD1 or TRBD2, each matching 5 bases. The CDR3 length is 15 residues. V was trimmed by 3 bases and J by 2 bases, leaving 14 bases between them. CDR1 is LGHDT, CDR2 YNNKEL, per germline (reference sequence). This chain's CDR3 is CASSHPRGGTYEQYF. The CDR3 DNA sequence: TGTGCCAGCAGCCACCCCCGGGGCGGCACCTACGAGCAGTACTTC.

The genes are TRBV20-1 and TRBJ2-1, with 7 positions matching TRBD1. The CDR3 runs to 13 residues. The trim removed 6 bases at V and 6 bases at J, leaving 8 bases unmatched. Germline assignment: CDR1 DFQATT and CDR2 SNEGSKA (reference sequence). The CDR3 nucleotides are TGCAGTGCGCGACAGGGATCGGTCAATGAGCAGTTCTTC. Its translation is CSARQGSVNEQFF.

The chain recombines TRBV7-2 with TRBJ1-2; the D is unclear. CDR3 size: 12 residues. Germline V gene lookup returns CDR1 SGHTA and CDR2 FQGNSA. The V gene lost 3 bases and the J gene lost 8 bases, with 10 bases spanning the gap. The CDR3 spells CASSFWGGGYTF. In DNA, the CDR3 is TGTGCCAGCAGCTTTTGGGGAGGAGGCTACACCTTC.

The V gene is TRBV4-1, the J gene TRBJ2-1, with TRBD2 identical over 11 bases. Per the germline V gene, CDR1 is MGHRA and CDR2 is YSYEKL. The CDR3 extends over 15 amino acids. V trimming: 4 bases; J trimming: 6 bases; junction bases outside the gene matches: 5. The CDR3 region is CASSLLAGGINEQFF. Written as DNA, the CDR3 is TGCGCCAGCAGCCTTCTAGCGGGGGGCATCAATGAGCAGTTCTTC.